One and the same sample provided the 18 T cell receptor beta chains below, sequenced in a study of monozygotic twins with inflammatory bowel disease. TCRdb reprocessed the 5' RACE reads and stores each CDR3 protein as one record, lacking DNA. The sample yields 400,000 or so distinct CDR3 sequences, of which the top ten take up approximately 2.4%. Sequencing was performed on blood. The receptors come from a human donor with ulcerative colitis or Crohn's disease, or a healthy co-twin of an affected twin (not recorded which).

The chain is built from TRBV6-1 and TRBJ1-4; without DNA, the TCRdb call of TRBD1 cannot be checked. Germline CDR1 is MNHNS and CDR2 is SASEGT. The CDR3 is 14 amino acids. The chain's CDR3 is CATDGQGLGEKLVF.

V and J are TRBV27 and TRBJ2-5; the TCRdb D gene call, TRBD1, has no DNA to confirm it. The CDR3 is 12 amino acids. Germline CDR1 is MNHEY and CDR2 is SMNVEV (reference sequence). This CDR3 reads CASGPGGIDQYF.

The genes are TRBV5-4 and TRBJ1-1; TCRdb lists TRBD1, though no DNA is available to test this call. Germline assignment: CDR1 SGHNT and CDR2 YYREEE (reference sequence). The CDR3 is 17 amino acids. The CDR3 loop reads CASSPPSHDRANTEAFF.

The J gene is TRBJ2-5, the V gene TRBV7-8; TCRdb reports TRBD1, a call that lacks DNA to check it against. The CDR3 loop spans 16 amino acids. Germline V CDR1 and CDR2: SGHVS, FQNEAQ. CDR3 region: CASSLGSGLGPETQYF.

The V and J genes are TRBV19 and TRBJ1-5; lacking DNA, the TRBD1 call made by TCRdb goes unchecked. From germline, CDR1 is LNHDA and CDR2 SQIVND (reference sequence). CDR3 size: 17 residues. CDR3 region: CASSIYLSGTSNQPQHF.

The chain recombines TRBV30 with TRBJ1-5; TCRdb indicates TRBD1, and absent DNA this call remains unverified. CDR1 GTSNPN and CDR2 SVGIG come from the germline V gene (reference sequence). The CDR3 is 13 residues long. The CDR3 is CAWSATGNQPQHF.

The genes are TRBV5-4 and TRBJ1-2. This CDR3 is 14 amino acids long. CDR1 SGHNT and CDR2 YYREEE come from the germline V gene (reference sequence). The CDR3 spells CASSLDREGYGYTF.

The chain has TRBV7-9 and TRBJ2-5; TCRdb lists TRBD2, though no DNA is available to test this call. CDR3 length: 15 amino acids. In germline, CDR1 is SEHNR, CDR2 FQNEAQ (reference sequence). CDR3 region: CASSVLAGVGETQYF.

The CDR3 sequence: CASSGQGTQPQHF. The chain employs TRBV25-1 and TRBJ1-5; the TCRdb call, TRBD1, lacks DNA for checking. CDR1 MGHDK and CDR2 SYGVNS come from the germline V gene. This CDR3 is 13 amino acids long.

This rearrangement joins TRBV12-3 or TRBV12-4 to TRBJ2-3; TCRdb selects TRBD2, and the lack of DNA leaves this call unchecked. The CDR3 is 16 amino acids. The CDR3 loop reads CASSPLAGSSTDTQYF.

The chain recombines TRBV20-1 with TRBJ1-5. This CDR3 has 15 residues. The germline V gene encodes CDR1 DFQATT and CDR2 SNEGSKA (reference sequence). The CDR3 loop is CSARGGGHSNQPQHF.

The chain uses TRBV25-1 and TRBJ2-7. This CDR3 contains 11 residues. Germline CDR1 reads MGHDK; CDR2 reads SYGVNS. The CDR3 is CASSVGDEQYF.

The chain uses TRBV27 and TRBJ1-1; the D call from TCRdb, TRBD1, cannot be confirmed without DNA. Germline-derived CDR1 and CDR2 are MNHEY and SMNVEV (reference sequence). The CDR3 spans 14 residues. CDR3 amino acids: CASSLSARVTEAFF.

The chain combines TRBV5-1 with TRBJ2-3; absent DNA, TCRdb's TRBD1 call cannot be checked. The germline CDR1 and CDR2 sequences are SGHRS and YFSETQ. The CDR3 length is 13 residues. CDR3 residues: CASKGVFVDTQYF. Using reference TRBV5-1 and TRBJ2-3 for the parts outside the CDR3, the full variable domain is KAGVTQTPRYLIKTRGQQVTLSCSPISGHRSVSWYQQTPGQGLQFLFEYFSETQRNKGNFPGRFSGRQFSNSRSEMNVSTLELGDSALYLCASKGVFVDTQYFGPGTRLTVL.

This chain links TRBV5-5 with TRBJ1-6; TCRdb indicates TRBD1, and absent DNA this call remains unverified. Germline loops: CDR1 SGHKS, CDR2 YYEKEE (reference sequence). The CDR3 length is 16 residues. The CDR3 protein is CASSSNSGTGYSPLHF.

The chain employs TRBV5-6 and TRBJ2-7; as DNA is missing, the TRBD1 call by TCRdb cannot be tested. Germline CDR1 reads SGHDT; CDR2 reads YYEEEE. This CDR3 has 14 amino acids. CDR3: CASGDRGGSYEQYF.

V is TRBV18 and J is TRBJ2-2. The CDR3 has 13 amino acids. From germline, CDR1 is KGHSH and CDR2 LQKENI. CDR3 protein: CASSTTTAGELFF.

The rearrangement joins TRBV5-8 to TRBJ1-4; the TRBD1 assignment by TCRdb is unverifiable without DNA. This CDR3 has 14 residues. Germline CDR1 is SGHTS and CDR2 is YDEGEE. CDR3 loop: CASSFGQTGEKLFF.